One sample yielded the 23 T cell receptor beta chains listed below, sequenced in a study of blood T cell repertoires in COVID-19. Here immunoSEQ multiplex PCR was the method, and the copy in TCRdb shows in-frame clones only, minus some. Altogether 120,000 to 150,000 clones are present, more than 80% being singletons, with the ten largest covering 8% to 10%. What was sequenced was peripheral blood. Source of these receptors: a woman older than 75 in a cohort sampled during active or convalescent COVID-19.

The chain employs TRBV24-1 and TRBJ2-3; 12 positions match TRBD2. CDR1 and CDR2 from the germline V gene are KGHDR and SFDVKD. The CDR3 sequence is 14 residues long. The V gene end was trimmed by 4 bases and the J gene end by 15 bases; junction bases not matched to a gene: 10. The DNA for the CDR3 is TGTGCCACCAGTGACCCTCCACTAGCGGGGGGCGTCTATTTT. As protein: CATSDPPLAGGVYF.

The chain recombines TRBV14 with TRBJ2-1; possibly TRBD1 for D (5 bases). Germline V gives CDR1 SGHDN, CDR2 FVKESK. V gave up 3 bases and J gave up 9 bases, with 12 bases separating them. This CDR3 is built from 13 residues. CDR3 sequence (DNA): TGTGCCAGCAGCCAGGCAGGGCTCGGTGAGCAGTTCTTC. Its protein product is CASSQAGLGEQFF.

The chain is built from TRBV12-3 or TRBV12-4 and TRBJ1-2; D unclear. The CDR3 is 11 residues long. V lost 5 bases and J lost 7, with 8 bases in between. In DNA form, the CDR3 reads TGTGCCAGCAGTCGCGGGGTTGGCTACACCTTC. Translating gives CASSRGVGYTF.

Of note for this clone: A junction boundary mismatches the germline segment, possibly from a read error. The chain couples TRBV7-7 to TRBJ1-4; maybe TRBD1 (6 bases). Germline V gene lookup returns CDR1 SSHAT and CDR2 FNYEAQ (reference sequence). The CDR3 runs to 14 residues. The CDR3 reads CASSPGHLDEKLFF. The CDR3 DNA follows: TGTGCTAGCAGCCCGGGACACCTTGATGAAAAACTGTTTTTT.

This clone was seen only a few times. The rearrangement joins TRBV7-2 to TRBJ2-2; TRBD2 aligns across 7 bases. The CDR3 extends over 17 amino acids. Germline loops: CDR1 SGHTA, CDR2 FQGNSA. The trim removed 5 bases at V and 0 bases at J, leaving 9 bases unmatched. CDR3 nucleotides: TGTGCCAGCAGCCCCCGTTCGCGGGGGACGAACACCGGGGAGCTGTTTTTT. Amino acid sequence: CASSPRSRGTNTGELFF.

CDR3 in amino acids: CASSTRLAGYNEQFF. CDR3 in DNA: TGTGCCAGCAGCACCCGACTAGCGGGGTACAATGAGCAGTTCTTC. The V gene is TRBV9, the J gene TRBJ2-1; 11 bases agree with TRBD2. J was trimmed by 4 bases and V by 4 bases; bases with no gene match: 4. Germline CDR1 and CDR2: SGDLS and YYNGEE. CDR3 length equals 15 residues.

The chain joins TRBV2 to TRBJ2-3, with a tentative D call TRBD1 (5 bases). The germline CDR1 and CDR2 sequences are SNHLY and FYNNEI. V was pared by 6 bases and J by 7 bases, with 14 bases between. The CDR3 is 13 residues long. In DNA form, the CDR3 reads TGTGCCAGCAGACCAGGGAAGGCAAATACGCAGTATTTT. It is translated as CASRPGKANTQYF.

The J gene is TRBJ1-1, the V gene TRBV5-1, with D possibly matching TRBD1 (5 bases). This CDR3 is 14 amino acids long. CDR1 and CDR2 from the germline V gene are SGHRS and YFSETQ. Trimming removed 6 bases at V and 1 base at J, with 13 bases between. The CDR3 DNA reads TGCGCCAGCAAGTCTCAGACAGAGAACACTGAAGCTTTCTTT. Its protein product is CASKSQTENTEAFF.

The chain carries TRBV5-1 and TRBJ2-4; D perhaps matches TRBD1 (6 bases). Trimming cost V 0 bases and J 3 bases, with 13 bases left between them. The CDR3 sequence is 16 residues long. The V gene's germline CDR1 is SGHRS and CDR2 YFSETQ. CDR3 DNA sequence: TGCGCCAGCAGCTTGGACGGACAGAACTACAAAAACATTCAGTACTTC. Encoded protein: CASSLDGQNYKNIQYF.

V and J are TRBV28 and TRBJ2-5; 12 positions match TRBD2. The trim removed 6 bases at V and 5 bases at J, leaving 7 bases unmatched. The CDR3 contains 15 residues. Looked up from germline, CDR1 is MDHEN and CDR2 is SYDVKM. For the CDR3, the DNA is TGTGCCAGCAGGACTAGCGGGGGACGAGGGGAGACCCAGTACTTC. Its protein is CASRTSGGRGETQYF.

CDR3: CASTSLAGGTGELFF. CDR3 in DNA: TGTGCCAGCACTTCACTAGCGGGGGGGACCGGGGAGCTGTTTTTT. This sequence joins TRBV2 and TRBJ2-2; 13 bases are a match to TRBD2. This CDR3 is built from 15 residues. The V and J ends lost 7 bases and 5 bases, in that order; junction bases with no gene match: 4. Looked up from germline, CDR1 is SNHLY and CDR2 is FYNNEI.

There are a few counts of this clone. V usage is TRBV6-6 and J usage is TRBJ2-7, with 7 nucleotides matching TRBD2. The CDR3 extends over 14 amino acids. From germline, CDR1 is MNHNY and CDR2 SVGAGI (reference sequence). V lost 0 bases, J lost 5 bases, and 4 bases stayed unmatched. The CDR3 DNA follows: TGTGCCAGCAGTTACTCGGGAGGGGCAGACGAGCAGTACGTC. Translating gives CASSYSGGADEQYV.

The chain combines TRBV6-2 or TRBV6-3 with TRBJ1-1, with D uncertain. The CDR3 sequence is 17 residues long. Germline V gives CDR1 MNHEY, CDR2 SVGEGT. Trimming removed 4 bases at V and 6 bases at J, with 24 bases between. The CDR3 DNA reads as TGTGCCAGCAGTTCACTCCTATACCGCGTTCTCCGCGCTGAAGCTTTCTTT. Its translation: CASSSLLYRVLRAEAFF.

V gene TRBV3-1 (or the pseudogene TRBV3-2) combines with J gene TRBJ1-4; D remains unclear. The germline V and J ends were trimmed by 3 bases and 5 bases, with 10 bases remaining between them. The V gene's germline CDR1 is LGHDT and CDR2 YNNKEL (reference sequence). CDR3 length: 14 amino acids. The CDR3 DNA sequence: TGTGCCAGCAGCCATGGCAGGCCAAATGAAAAACTGTTTTTT. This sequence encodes CASSHGRPNEKLFF.

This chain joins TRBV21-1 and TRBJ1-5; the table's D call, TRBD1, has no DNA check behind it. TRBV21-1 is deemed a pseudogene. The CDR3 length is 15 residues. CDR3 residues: CASSKVGRHNQPQHF. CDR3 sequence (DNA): TGTGCCAGCAGCAAAGTGGGCAGACACAATCAGCCCCAGCATTTT.

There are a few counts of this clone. As DNA, the CDR3 is TGTGCCAGCAGACCACAGGGGTATGGCTACACCTTC. The encoded protein is CASRPQGYGYTF. The genes are TRBV2 and TRBJ1-2; 7 positions match TRBD1. Losses at the gene ends were 6 bases for V and 5 bases for J; bases not matched to a gene: 3. The germline V gene has CDR1 SNHLY and CDR2 FYNNEI. The CDR3 spans 12 residues. The full variable domain, completed using reference TRBV2 and TRBJ1-2, is EPEVTQTPSHQVTQMGQEVILRCVPISNHLYFYWYRQILGQKVEFLVSFYNNEISEKSEIFDDQFSVERPDGSNFTLKIRSTKLEDSAMYFCASRPQGYGYTFGSGTRLTVV.

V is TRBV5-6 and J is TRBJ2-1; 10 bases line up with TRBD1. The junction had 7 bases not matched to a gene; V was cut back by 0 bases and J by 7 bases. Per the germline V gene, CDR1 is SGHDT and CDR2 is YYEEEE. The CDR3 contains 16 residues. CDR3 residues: CASSLVGDRGRNEQFF. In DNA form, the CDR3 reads TGTGCCAGCAGCTTGGTAGGGGACAGGGGAAGGAATGAGCAGTTCTTC.

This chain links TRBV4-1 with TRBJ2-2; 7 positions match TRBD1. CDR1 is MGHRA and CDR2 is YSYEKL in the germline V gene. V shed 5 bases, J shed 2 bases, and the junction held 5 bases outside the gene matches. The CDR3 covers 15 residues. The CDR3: CASSKGGLNTGELFF. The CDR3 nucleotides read TGCGCCAGCAGCAAAGGGGGCCTTAACACCGGGGAGCTGTTTTTT.

CDR3 nucleotides: TGTGCCTGGAGTGTTTGGGCAGTGGGGGCCAACGTCCTGACTTTC. This sequence encodes CAWSVWAVGANVLTF. The V call is TRBV30, the J call TRBJ2-6; D uncertain. The CDR3 runs to 15 residues. The germline gives CDR1 GTSNPN, CDR2 SVGIG (reference sequence). The V end lost 0 bases, the J end lost 4 bases, and 10 bases lay between the germline ends.

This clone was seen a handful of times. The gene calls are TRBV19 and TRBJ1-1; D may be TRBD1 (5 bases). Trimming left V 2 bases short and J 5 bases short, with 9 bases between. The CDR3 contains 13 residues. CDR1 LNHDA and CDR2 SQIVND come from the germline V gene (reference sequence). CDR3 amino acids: CASSIKGMTEAFF. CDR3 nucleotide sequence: TGTGCCAGTAGTATAAAGGGGATGACTGAAGCTTTCTTT.

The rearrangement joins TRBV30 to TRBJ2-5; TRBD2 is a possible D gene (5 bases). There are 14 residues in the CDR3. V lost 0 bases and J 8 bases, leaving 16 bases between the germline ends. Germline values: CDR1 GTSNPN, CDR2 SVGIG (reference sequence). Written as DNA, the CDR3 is TGTGCCTGGAGTGTCTTTCGGGGTTTGGGAACCCAGTACTTC. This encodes CAWSVFRGLGTQYF.

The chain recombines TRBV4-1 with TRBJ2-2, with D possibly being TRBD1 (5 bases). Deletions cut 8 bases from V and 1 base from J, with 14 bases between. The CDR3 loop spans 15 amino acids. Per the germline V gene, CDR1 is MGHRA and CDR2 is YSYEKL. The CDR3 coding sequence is TGCGCCAGCCGCCCTGGGGCGTTGAACACCGGGGAGCTGTTTTTT. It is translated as CASRPGALNTGELFF.

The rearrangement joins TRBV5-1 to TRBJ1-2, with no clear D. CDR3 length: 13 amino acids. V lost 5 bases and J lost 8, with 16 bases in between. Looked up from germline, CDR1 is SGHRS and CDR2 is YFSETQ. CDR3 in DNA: TGCGCCAGCAGGGCACCCCCACGTTTCGGCTACACCTTC. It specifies CASRAPPRFGYTF.